This TCR beta chain was profiled in a study of control samples from healthy donors and cancer patients. The CDR3 runs to 15 residues. Trimming removed 6 bases from V and 3 bases from J, with 17 bases in between. Germline CDR1 is MNHEY and CDR2 is SVGAGI. Here immunoSEQ multiplex PCR was the method, and the copy in TCRdb shows in-frame clones only, minus some. The sample carries approximately 94,000 clones, approximately 84% recorded once. The chain couples TRBV6-5 to TRBJ1-2; tentative D call: TRBD1 (6 bases). Source material: PBMCs. The clonotype comes from a man aged 65 to 85 with lung cancer. CDR3 region: CASRTGGRAYYGYTF. DNA of the CDR3: TGTGCCAGCAGAACCGGGGGCAGGGCGTACTATGGCTACACCTTC.